Following are 23 T cell receptor beta chains from one sample sequenced in a study of blood T cell repertoires in COVID-19 (TCRdb year 2020). The protocol used for the library was the immunoSEQ multiplex PCR assay. Imported from immuneACCESS, the table was reduced by TCRdb to in-frame sequences with V and J called. These copies leave out some clones; in studies compared against another copy, an unresolved V gene accounts for under half, and the cause of the remainder is not known. This sample comprises 70,000 or so clones, approximately 86% of them detected only once. The top ten hold roughly 14% of the sample. The sequenced material came from peripheral blood. The origin of the receptors is a woman aged 60 to 75 with acute or convalescent COVID-19.

This chain links TRBV5-1 with TRBJ2-1; 13 bases map to TRBD2. The germline gives CDR1 SGHRS, CDR2 YFSETQ. The CDR3 sequence is 18 residues long. Unmatched junction bases numbered 3, after V lost 0 bases and J lost 0 bases. The CDR3 loop reads CASSLGTSGGSSYNEQFF. For the CDR3, the DNA is TGCGCCAGCAGCTTGGGGACTAGCGGGGGTAGCTCCTACAATGAGCAGTTCTTC. Full variable domain (missing parts from reference TRBV5-1 and TRBJ2-1): KAGVTQTPRYLIKTRGQQVTLSCSPISGHRSVSWYQQTPGQGLQFLFEYFSETQRNKGNFPGRFSGRQFSNSRSEMNVSTLELGDSALYLCASSLGTSGGSSYNEQFFGPGTRLTVL.

The rearrangement joins TRBV5-4 to TRBJ2-1; a weak D match, TRBD1 (5 bases). This CDR3 region has 15 residues. V was shortened by 3 bases and J by 4 bases, with 14 bases between the two germline ends. Looked up from germline, CDR1 is SGHNT and CDR2 is YYREEE (reference sequence). In DNA form, the CDR3 reads TGTGCCAGCAGCTACGACAGTCAGTTATACAATGAGCAGTTCTTC. It specifies CASSYDSQLYNEQFF.

This clone was seen a few times. This chain links TRBV7-9 with TRBJ1-5; perhaps TRBD1 as D (5 bases). Germline values: CDR1 SEHNR, CDR2 FQNEAQ (reference sequence). CDR3 length: 13 amino acids. Trimming pared 5 bases from V and 5 bases from J, leaving 10 bases between. The CDR3 nucleotides are TGTGCCAGCAGCAACACAGGAGATCAGCCCCAGCATTTT. Translated: CASSNTGDQPQHF. Variable domain in full (rest from reference TRBV7-9 and TRBJ1-5): DTGVSQNPRHKITKRGQNVTFRCDPISEHNRLYWYRQTLGQGPEFLTYFQNEAQLEKSRLLSDRFSAERPKGSFSTLEIQRTEQGDSAMYLCASSNTGDQPQHFGDGTRLSIL.

The rearrangement links TRBV5-1 to TRBJ2-3; 7 bases agree with TRBD2. CDR1 and CDR2 (germline): SGHRS, YFSETQ. V lost 0 bases, J lost 10 bases, and 5 bases stayed unmatched. This CDR3 is built from 13 residues. The CDR3 region has the DNA TGCGCCAGCAGCTTGGTCCGGGGGGATCCGCAGTATTTT. Amino acid sequence: CASSLVRGDPQYF.

J is TRBJ2-2 and V is TRBV7-2; the D gene is possibly TRBD2 (6 bases). This CDR3 is built from 15 residues. Germline V CDR1 and CDR2: SGHTA, FQGNSA. The V end was cut by 1 base, the J end by 7 bases, with 13 bases between. CDR3 in DNA: TGTGCCAGCAGCTTAGTTACGGGGGAAGTCGGGGAGCTGTTTTTT. As protein: CASSLVTGEVGELFF.

This clone was recorded a few times. The V call is TRBV7-9, the J call TRBJ1-6; perhaps TRBD1 as D (6 bases). This CDR3 spans 17 amino acids. The V end was cut by 0 bases, the J end by 5 bases, with 14 bases between. In germline, CDR1 is SEHNR, CDR2 FQNEAQ (reference sequence). The CDR3 is CASSLAFETGDNSPLHF. The CDR3 DNA is TGTGCCAGCAGCTTAGCCTTCGAGACAGGAGATAATTCACCCCTCCACTTT.

The chain carries TRBV6-5 and TRBJ1-3, with D possibly matching TRBD1 (5 bases). CDR3 length: 14 amino acids. Trimming removed 5 bases from V and 2 bases from J, with 10 bases in between. The germline CDR1 and CDR2 sequences are MNHEY and SVGAGI. The CDR3 sequence: CASSQQDPGNTIYF. CDR3 sequence (DNA): TGTGCCAGCAGTCAACAGGACCCTGGAAACACCATATATTTT.

The rearrangement links TRBV27 to TRBJ2-7; D might be TRBD2 (5 bases). This CDR3 spans 15 amino acids. The V gene lost 5 bases and the J gene lost 2 bases, with 16 bases spanning the gap. The germline V gene has CDR1 MNHEY and CDR2 SMNVEV (reference sequence). DNA for the CDR3: TGTGCCAGCAGTCCCTCGGTTACGGGGACCTACGAGCAGTACTTC. Its translation: CASSPSVTGTYEQYF.

V and J are TRBV19 and TRBJ1-6; possibly TRBD1 for D (6 bases). The germline V gene encodes CDR1 LNHDA and CDR2 SQIVND (reference sequence). Trimming pared 4 bases from V and 11 bases from J, leaving 21 bases between. This CDR3 contains 16 residues. Here the CDR3 reads CASSTRTGGNMAPLHF. The CDR3 DNA reads TGTGCCAGTAGTACCCGGACGGGGGGCAATATGGCACCCCTCCACTTT.

The V call is TRBV19, the J call TRBJ2-1; 8 nucleotides match TRBD1. The CDR3 has 14 residues. Looked up from germline, CDR1 is LNHDA and CDR2 is SQIVND (reference sequence). The ends lost 10 bases at V and 8 bases at J; junction bases unmatched: 13. CDR3 loop: CATDPGQGFDEQFF. DNA for the CDR3: TGTGCCACCGACCCAGGACAGGGTTTCGATGAGCAGTTCTTC. Full variable domain (outside the CDR3, taken from reference TRBV19 and TRBJ2-1): DGGITQSPKYLFRKEGQNVTLSCEQNLNHDAMYWYRQDPGQGLRLIYYSQIVNDFQKGDIAEGYSVSREKKESFPLTVTSAQKNPTAFYLCATDPGQGFDEQFFGPGTRLTVL.

The CDR3 sequence: CASSLRAGGSYNEQFF. In nucleotides, the CDR3 is TGTGCCAGCAGCCTAAGGGCGGGGGGTTCCTACAATGAGCAGTTCTTC. The rearrangement joins TRBV7-2 to TRBJ2-1; 8 bases map to TRBD2. Trimming cost V 5 bases and J 1 base; bases outside gene matches: 7. This CDR3 spans 16 amino acids. Germline-derived CDR1 and CDR2 are SGHTA and FQGNSA.

This chain links TRBV18 with TRBJ2-7; D remains ambiguous. Trimming took off 6 bases at V and 13 bases at J, with 19 bases between the two ends. Germline-derived CDR1 and CDR2 are KGHSH and LQKENI. The CDR3 consists of 12 residues. The CDR3 DNA reads as TGTGCCAGCTCTGTGACAAATGGTCCTGGCTACTTC. This encodes CASSVTNGPGYF.

V gene TRBV27 combines with J gene TRBJ2-7, with TRBD2 as a possible D gene (5 bases). This CDR3 region has 13 residues. V lost 6 bases and J 1 base, leaving 10 bases between the germline ends. CDR1 and CDR2 (germline): MNHEY, SMNVEV (reference sequence). DNA of the CDR3: TGTGCCAGCAGCGGGATTTATTCCTACGAGCAGTACTTC. It yields the protein CASSGIYSYEQYF.

This chain connects TRBV7-6 to TRBJ1-3; D is uncertain. Germline assignment: CDR1 SGHVS and CDR2 FNYEAQ. Trimming shortened V by 1 base and J by 0 bases, and 7 bases separated the two germline ends. The CDR3 sequence is 15 residues long. The DNA of the CDR3 is TGTGCCAGCAGCTTAGGAACATTCTCTGGAAACACCATATATTTT. This gives the protein CASSLGTFSGNTIYF.

The V and J genes are TRBV11-2 and TRBJ2-3; D is perhaps TRBD2 (5 bases). CDR1 SGHAT and CDR2 FQNNGV come from the germline V gene. V was pared by 1 base and J by 3 bases, with 14 bases between. This CDR3 contains 16 residues. The CDR3, as DNA: TGTGCCAGCAGCTTAGCGGGGAGACCTGTTACAGATACGCAGTATTTT. Translation gives CASSLAGRPVTDTQYF.

The chain combines TRBV19 with TRBJ2-1, with 7 nucleotides matching TRBD1. The length of the CDR3 is 14 residues. Germline V gene sequence: CDR1 LNHDA, CDR2 SQIVND (reference sequence). The V gene end was trimmed by 5 bases and the J gene end by 4 bases; junction bases not matched to a gene: 5. The DNA for the CDR3 is TGTGCCAGTAGTGGCCGGGACAGATACAATGAGCAGTTCTTC. Its translation is CASSGRDRYNEQFF.

This chain uses TRBV7-9 with TRBJ2-1; the D gene is possibly TRBD1 (6 bases). CDR3 length: 16 residues. Looked up from germline, CDR1 is SEHNR and CDR2 is FQNEAQ (reference sequence). With 1 base removed from V and 0 bases from J, the gap between germline ends came to 10 bases. The CDR3 nucleotides are TGTGCCAGCAGCTTAGGACAGGCCGACTCCTACAATGAGCAGTTCTTC. Translated, it gives CASSLGQADSYNEQFF.

The V and J genes are TRBV5-6 and TRBJ1-1; D gene uncertain. This CDR3 spans 14 amino acids. Germline V gives CDR1 SGHDT, CDR2 YYEEEE. V was shortened by 1 base and J by 3 bases, with 10 bases between the two germline ends. CDR3 nucleotide sequence: TGTGCCAGCAGCTTGAACGCGGGGTACACTGAAGCTTTCTTT. As protein: CASSLNAGYTEAFF.

This clone has just a few counts. The chain uses TRBV6-5 and TRBJ1-1, with D possibly TRBD1 on 5 matching bases. Germline loops: CDR1 MNHEY, CDR2 SVGAGI. V was pared by 0 bases and J by 3 bases, with 14 bases between. CDR3 size: 16 residues. Here the CDR3 reads CASSYSNNRIYTEAFF. CDR3 nucleotides: TGTGCCAGCAGTTACTCGAACAACAGGATCTACACTGAAGCTTTCTTT.

The V call is TRBV7-2, the J call TRBJ2-2; D unresolved. Germline V gene lookup returns CDR1 SGHTA and CDR2 FQGNSA. Trimming pared 4 bases from V and 0 bases from J, leaving 15 bases between. The CDR3 runs 17 residues. The CDR3 loop is CASSSPPRGSNTGELFF. The CDR3 coding sequence is TGTGCCAGCAGCTCTCCACCGAGAGGATCGAACACCGGGGAGCTGTTTTTT.

The chain employs TRBV5-1 and TRBJ2-3, with D possibly being TRBD2 (6 bases). The CDR3 covers 14 residues. The V and J ends lost 2 bases and 5 bases respectively, with 12 bases between them. CDR1 SGHRS and CDR2 YFSETQ come from the germline V gene. The CDR3 DNA follows: TGCGCCAGCAGCTTAAGCGGGCGGGAAGATACGCAGTATTTT. Translation: CASSLSGREDTQYF.

This clone has a single count. The chain combines TRBV10-2 with TRBJ2-5, with D possibly being TRBD1 (5 bases). Germline V gene data show CDR1 as WSHSY and CDR2 as SAAADI. The ends were cut back, 7 bases at V and 5 bases at J, with 14 bases in the middle. The CDR3 sequence is 13 residues long. As DNA, the CDR3 is TGCGCCAGCAAGGTATCAGGGAAGGAGACCCAGTACTTC. Its translation is CASKVSGKETQYF.

The rearrangement links TRBV2 to TRBJ1-6; D uncertain. Per the germline V gene, CDR1 is SNHLY and CDR2 is FYNNEI. The CDR3 extends over 14 amino acids. Trimming left V 6 bases short and J 7 bases short, with 13 bases between. CDR3 in DNA: TGTGCCAGCAGCGCAACACGCTTGAATTCACCCCTCCACTTT. Translation: CASSATRLNSPLHF.